This note documents a single T cell receptor beta chain sequence. The target antigen is unknown. These data belong to a study of T cell responses to AZD1222 COVID-19 vaccine. Study results and caveats: Spike-specific TCR breadth and depth went up after people got two AZD1222 doses. Reportedly, nearly half the spike-specific TCRs target unmutated variant regions.

Only in-frame clones appear in the TCRdb table, and some are missing; sequencing was by immunoSEQ multiplex PCR. The table includes under 100,000 clones, 80% to 90% detected once. Trimming took 7 bases from V and 8 from J; bases not matched to a gene: 6. CDR1 and CDR2 (germline): SGHTA, FQGTGA. CDR3 length: 13 amino acids. The input for sequencing was peripheral blood, taken on day 0 of AZD1222 vaccination. This chain uses TRBV7-3 with TRBJ2-1; TRBD1 matches 9 bases. The receptor's source is an adult in good health. The CDR3 reads CASTPQGADEQFF. The CDR3 DNA reads TGTGCCAGCACCCCACAGGGGGCGGATGAGCAGTTCTTC.